The 21 T cell receptor beta chains below all came from one sample that was sequenced in a study of T cell changes during pregnancy in multiple sclerosis. Produced via immunoSEQ multiplex PCR; TCRdb's table is partial and in-frame only. The data show about 47,000 clones, 70% to 90% seen once. Sequencing used peripheral blood, obtained in the first trimester of pregnancy. These receptors originate from a female donor with multiple sclerosis, enrolled in a pregnancy study.

The chain couples TRBV5-6 to TRBJ1-1; D gene ambiguous. Trimming took off 0 bases at V and 5 bases at J, with 5 bases between the two ends. The CDR3 sequence is 12 residues long. Per the germline V gene, CDR1 is SGHDT and CDR2 is YYEEEE. CDR3 region: CASSLEQTEAFF. CDR3 DNA: TGTGCCAGCAGCTTGGAACAGACTGAAGCTTTCTTT.

The chain couples TRBV9 to TRBJ2-7, with TRBD2 matching 7 bases. The CDR3 is made up of 14 amino acids. V trimming: 3 bases; J trimming: 5 bases; junction bases outside the gene matches: 8. CDR1 is SGDLS, CDR2 YYNGEE, per germline. The CDR3 spells CASSEAGAGDEQYF. CDR3 coding DNA: TGTGCCAGCAGCGAGGCGGGCGCGGGAGACGAGCAGTACTTC.

The gene calls are TRBV5-5 and TRBJ1-2, with unresolved D. V was trimmed by 5 bases and J by 4 bases, leaving 12 bases between them. The CDR3 spans 13 residues. Germline CDR1 reads SGHKS; CDR2 reads YYEKEE (reference sequence). CDR3 nucleotides: TGTGCCAGCAGTTCGAGGGTGAGCTATGGCTACACCTTC. Protein product: CASSSRVSYGYTF. The full variable domain, with the rest looked up from reference TRBV5-5 and TRBJ1-2, is DAGVTQSPTHLIKTRGQQVTLRCSPISGHKSVSWYQQVLGQGPQFIFQYYEKEERGRGNFPDRFSARQFPNYSSELNVNALLLGDSALYLCASSSRVSYGYTFGSGTRLTVV.

V gene TRBV19 combines with J gene TRBJ2-7; possible D gene TRBD2, 7 bases. There are 13 residues in the CDR3. Germline V gives CDR1 LNHDA, CDR2 SQIVND (reference sequence). With 3 bases removed from V and 5 bases from J, the gap between germline ends came to 11 bases. The CDR3 sequence is CASSMGGANEQYF. DNA of the CDR3: TGTGCCAGTAGTATGGGGGGGGCAAACGAGCAGTACTTC.

This clone is a singleton in its sample. The V gene is TRBV29-1, the J gene TRBJ2-3; 8 bases map to TRBD2. Trimming cost V 0 bases and J 1 base; bases outside gene matches: 0. The CDR3 is made up of 14 amino acids. CDR1 SQVTM and CDR2 ANQGSEA come from the germline V gene. The CDR3 sequence is CSVEEAGGTDTQYF. The CDR3 DNA reads as TGCAGCGTTGAAGAAGCGGGGGGCACAGATACGCAGTATTTT.

The chain links TRBV15 to TRBJ2-7, with TRBD2 identical over 11 bases. CDR1 is LNHNV, CDR2 YYDKDF, per germline (reference sequence). The trim removed 0 bases at V and 5 bases at J, leaving 3 bases unmatched. There are 15 residues in the CDR3. As DNA, the CDR3 is TGTGCCACCAGCAGAGATACTAGCGGGGGCGACGAGCAGTACTTC. This sequence encodes CATSRDTSGGDEQYF.

V is TRBV2 and J is TRBJ1-1; TRBD1 is a possible D gene (5 bases). V shed 8 bases and J shed 10 bases, with 20 bases lying between them. Germline lookup yields CDR1 SNHLY and CDR2 FYNNEI. There are 13 residues in the CDR3. CDR3 region: CASSRDSRERAFF. In DNA form, the CDR3 reads TGTGCCAGCTCAAGAGACAGTAGAGAACGAGCTTTCTTT. Variable domain in full (rest from reference TRBV2 and TRBJ1-1): EPEVTQTPSHQVTQMGQEVILRCVPISNHLYFYWYRQILGQKVEFLVSFYNNEISEKSEIFDDQFSVERPDGSNFTLKIRSTKLEDSAMYFCASSRDSRERAFFGQGTRLTVV.

This chain links TRBV19 with TRBJ1-4, with TRBD1 matching 8 bases. Germline V gene data show CDR1 as LNHDA and CDR2 as SQIVND (reference sequence). After removal of 6 bases from V and 4 bases from J, the junction contained 10 bases not matched to a gene. This CDR3 spans 16 amino acids. The CDR3 region has the DNA TGTGCCAGTAGCCTAATTGGGACAGGTATTAATGAAAAACTGTTTTTT. Protein: CASSLIGTGINEKLFF.

This clone was counted only a few times. The chain uses TRBV19 and TRBJ1-1; 8 bases are a match to TRBD1. In germline, CDR1 is LNHDA, CDR2 SQIVND (reference sequence). J gave up 1 base and V 8 bases, and 3 bases lay outside the gene matches. This CDR3 has 13 residues. The DNA for the CDR3 is TGTGCCAGTGGACAGGGACCGAACACTGAAGCTTTCTTT. This codes for CASGQGPNTEAFF.

This clone showed up just once. The chain has TRBV5-1 and TRBJ1-2, with TRBD1 identical over 9 bases. Germline values: CDR1 SGHRS, CDR2 YFSETQ. This CDR3 is 16 amino acids long. V shed 4 bases and J 6 bases; nucleotides not matched to a gene: 13. The CDR3 protein is CASSADRGIGRDGYTF. The CDR3 DNA follows: TGCGCCAGCAGCGCCGACAGGGGGATAGGCAGGGATGGCTACACCTTC.

The gene calls are TRBV27 and TRBJ1-1; unclear D gene. Deletions cut 11 bases from V and 1 base from J, with 14 bases between. Looked up from germline, CDR1 is MNHEY and CDR2 is SMNVEV (reference sequence). The CDR3 has 13 residues. The CDR3: CAARTGRNTEAFF. As DNA, the CDR3 is TGTGCCGCAAGGACCGGGAGGAACACTGAAGCTTTCTTT.

The chain joins TRBV12-5 to TRBJ1-4; the D is unclear. Per the germline V gene, CDR1 is LGHNT and CDR2 is FRNRAP. Trimming left V 4 bases short and J 8 bases short, with 17 bases between. The CDR3 is made up of 15 amino acids. The CDR3 sequence: CASGSGDGSGEKLFF. The DNA of the CDR3 is TGTGCTAGTGGTTCGGGCGACGGTTCGGGAGAAAAACTGTTTTTT.

This chain links TRBV7-9 with TRBJ1-1; 7 nucleotides match TRBD1. The CDR3 extends over 14 amino acids. From germline, CDR1 is SEHNR and CDR2 FQNEAQ (reference sequence). After removal of 5 bases from V and 0 bases from J, the junction contained 3 bases not matched to a gene. CDR3 amino acids: CASSPTGLNTEAFF. The CDR3 nucleotides read TGTGCCAGCAGCCCGACAGGGTTGAACACTGAAGCTTTCTTT.

The chain couples TRBV5-1 to TRBJ2-1; the match to TRBD2 covers 7 bases. The J segment lost 6 bases and the V segment lost 6 bases, leaving 12 bases of the junction unmatched. Germline V gene lookup returns CDR1 SGHRS and CDR2 YFSETQ. The CDR3 runs 15 residues. The CDR3 DNA is TGCGCCAGCACTCCGCTTGCGGGGGTACTCAATGAGCAGTTCTTC. Translation gives CASTPLAGVLNEQFF.

This chain uses TRBV10-3 with TRBJ2-7; TRBD1 matches 10 bases. The CDR3 covers 14 residues. J gave up 4 bases and V 6 bases, and 6 bases lay outside the gene matches. Germline assignment: CDR1 ENHRY and CDR2 SYGVKD. CDR3 coding DNA: TGTGCCATCAGGAGTGGACAGGGGGGTTACGAGCAGTACTTC. It translates to CAIRSGQGGYEQYF.

The chain couples TRBV10-3 to TRBJ2-1; 9 positions agree with TRBD2. V was clipped by 3 bases and J by 3 bases; unmatched bases: 15. This CDR3 is 19 amino acids long. Per germline, CDR1 ENHRY and CDR2 SYGVKD. CDR3: CAISDWRTSDWVYYNEQFF. CDR3 coding DNA: TGTGCCATCAGTGATTGGCGGACTAGCGACTGGGTTTACTACAATGAGCAGTTCTTC.

This rearrangement joins TRBV7-2 to TRBJ1-1; a possible D gene is TRBD1 (5 bases). This CDR3 spans 11 amino acids. V was pared by 4 bases and J by 6 bases, with 6 bases between. From germline, CDR1 is SGHTA and CDR2 FQGNSA. The CDR3 protein is CASSWGAEAFF. In DNA, the CDR3 is TGTGCCAGCAGCTGGGGGGCTGAAGCTTTCTTT.

The chain uses TRBV7-6 and TRBJ1-1; 8 bases map to TRBD1. Losses at the gene ends were 6 bases for V and 4 bases for J; bases not matched to a gene: 10. Germline CDR1 is SGHVS and CDR2 is FNYEAQ. The length of the CDR3 is 15 residues. The CDR3 bases are TGTGCCAGCAGTTCCTTACAGGGGGATCTCACTGAAGCTTTCTTT. Translated: CASSSLQGDLTEAFF. Using reference TRBV7-6 and TRBJ1-1 for the parts outside the CDR3, the full variable domain is GAGVSQSPRYKVTKRGQDVALRCDPISGHVSLYWYRQALGQGPEFLTYFNYEAQQDKSGLPNDRFSAERPEGSISTLTIQRTEQRDSAMYRCASSSLQGDLTEAFFGQGTRLTVV.

This chain connects TRBV29-1 to TRBJ2-1; the match to TRBD1 covers 8 bases. The CDR3 consists of 14 residues. The J segment lost 4 bases and the V segment lost 7 bases, leaving 9 bases of the junction unmatched. Germline loops: CDR1 SQVTM, CDR2 ANQGSEA. The CDR3 loop is CSAVGQAKYNEQFF. DNA of the CDR3: TGCAGCGCTGTGGGACAGGCCAAATACAATGAGCAGTTCTTC.

The V gene is TRBV4-3, the J gene TRBJ1-6; 11 bases are a match to TRBD1. CDR1 is LGHNA, CDR2 YSLEER, per germline. V was pared by 2 bases and J by 10 bases, with 4 bases of the junction left unmatched. The CDR3 consists of 15 residues. The CDR3 DNA reads TGCGCCAGCAGCCAACGGACAGGGGGCGAGTCACCCCTCCACTTT. Translated, it gives CASSQRTGGESPLHF.

The V gene is TRBV28, the J gene TRBJ2-7; a weak D match, TRBD1 (5 bases). Per germline, CDR1 MDHEN and CDR2 SYDVKM. This CDR3 spans 13 amino acids. The V end lost 5 bases, the J end lost 3 bases, and 11 bases lay between the germline ends. CDR3 region: CASSLDSYYEQYF. As DNA, the CDR3 is TGTGCCAGCAGTCTTGACAGTTACTACGAGCAGTACTTC.